Listed below are T cell receptor beta chains from one sample, sequenced in a study of breast tumors, draining lymph nodes, adjacent tissues. TCRdb re-called the multiplex PCR reads through MiXCR, storing one row per CDR3 protein. This sample yields 84,000 or so distinct CDR3 sequences, of which around 30% are seen a single time; 8.1% belongs to the top ten. The sequenced sample consisted of axillary lymph node tissue. These receptors came from a female donor with breast cancer. Some clones in this sample may be carry-over from other donors' samples. Both conserved end residues are trimmed from each CDR3. Each record gives: J gene, D gene, V gene, CDR3 protein. D genes are given only for firm matches.

TRBJ2-5 . TRBV6-1 ASNEIRLEAQY
TRBJ2-1 . TRBV7-3 ASSLTLGEQF
TRBJ2-7 . TRBV28 ASSGEYEQY
TRBJ2-5 . TRBV20-1 SAGRPGAQETQY
TRBJ2-7 TRBD1 TRBV6-6 ASSYSNRGPYEQY
TRBJ1-1 . TRBV25-1 ASSRGENTEAF
TRBJ2-1 . TRBV15 ATSREYPTNYNEQF
TRBJ2-1 TRBD1 TRBV24-1 ATSDPGTGDAYSSYNEQF
TRBJ1-4 . TRBV19 ASSWTVATNEKLF
TRBJ2-7 TRBD2 TRBV7-9 ASSFRYGGGSYEQY
TRBJ1-2 . TRBV25-1 ASRMGGGYT
TRBJ2-5 TRBD1 TRBV9 ASSVRDSAETQS
TRBJ1-5 . TRBV20-1 SVRDDQRTTQETQH
TRBJ2-1 TRBD2 TRBV6-2/TRBV6-3 ASRLAGGHEQF
TRBJ2-3 . TRBV29-1 SVHRDTDTQY
TRBJ1-5 . TRBV10-3 AIKDRAGYNRPQH
TRBJ2-7 TRBD2 TRBV4-2 ASSQMTGTSSYEQY
TRBJ2-1 . TRBV7-9 ASSPHAEQF
TRBJ2-5 TRBD2 TRBV5-1 ASSLGGGSGETQY
TRBJ1-3 . TRBV9 ASSVAPTRLAGNTIY
TRBJ2-2 . TRBV6-5 ASQMDFGAGELF
TRBJ2-1 TRBD2 TRBV5-1 ASSLLAGGRENEQF
TRBJ2-7 TRBD2 TRBV5-1 ASSPLSGAAYEQY
TRBJ2-2 TRBD2 TRBV5-6 ASSLLSGGFTGELF
TRBJ2-1 . TRBV11-1 ASSLRYSGGGYNEQF
TRBJ2-5 TRBD1 TRBV7-8 ASSLSGRGETQY
TRBJ2-5 . TRBV10-3 AISEIARQGGKETQY
TRBJ1-2 TRBD1 TRBV28 ASSSPGQGDYGYT
TRBJ2-3 TRBD2 TRBV29-1 SVEWLADQGDTQY
TRBJ1-6 TRBD1 TRBV20-1 SARFRDRDYNSPLH
TRBJ2-7 TRBD1 TRBV19 ASSIAGGGYEQY
TRBJ1-3 . TRBV9 ASSFSSNLGNTIY
TRBJ2-3 TRBD2 TRBV2 ASLGLAGVGEQY
TRBJ1-3 TRBD1 TRBV24-1 ATYRATGDNYSGHAIY
TRBJ2-7 TRBD2 TRBV28 ASTVAGILWEQY
TRBJ1-2 TRBD1 TRBV5-1 ASSLVGQDYGYT
TRBJ2-2 . TRBV5-5 ASSLAFALGGMTGELF
TRBJ2-5 TRBD2 TRBV20-1 SASPGLAGARETQY
TRBJ1-2 TRBD1 TRBV7-2 ASSLAGGAGYGYT
TRBJ2-1 . TRBV5-1 ASSLDVGSNEQF
TRBJ2-7 . TRBV6-5 ASSYSGQRNEQY
TRBJ2-7 TRBD2 TRBV3-1 ASGLAGPYEQY
TRBJ2-7 . TRBV20-1 SAKGLVYEQY
TRBJ1-6 . TRBV9 ASSGAGTGEPPLH